The 22 T cell receptor beta chains in this list originate from one sample, sequenced in a study of cytomegalovirus exposure and HLA in healthy donors. With 60 Vbeta and 13 Jbeta primers, the PCR was carried out. The data were produced by immunoSEQ multiplex PCR, yet TCRdb's version contains in-frame clones alone and is incomplete. This table has some 77,000 clones, roughly 85% appearing once. Specimen: PBMCs. The receptor set was obtained from a man aged 25 to 40 in good health and CMV-seronegative.

This clone appeared a single time. The chain combines TRBV18 with TRBJ1-5; perhaps TRBD1 as D (6 bases). Trimming cost V 0 bases and J 7 bases, with 19 bases left between them. Germline V lookup: CDR1 KGHSH, CDR2 LQKENI. The CDR3 spans 17 residues. The CDR3 is CASSPPNGGAGRQPQHF. The CDR3 nucleotides are TGTGCCAGCTCACCACCGAATGGGGGGGCCGGGCGGCAGCCCCAGCATTTT.

The chain couples TRBV10-3 to TRBJ2-3, with D perhaps matching TRBD1 (5 bases). Germline CDR1 and CDR2: ENHRY and SYGVKD. Between the trimmed V and J ends, which lost 5 bases and 1 base, there was a span of 10 bases. The CDR3 covers 14 residues. CDR3 bases: TGTGCCATCAGTCCTCCGACAGGCACAGATACGCAGTATTTT. Amino acid sequence: CAISPPTGTDTQYF.

This chain uses TRBV5-1 with TRBJ2-2; tentatively, D is TRBD2 (6 bases). CDR1 is SGHRS and CDR2 is YFSETQ in the germline V gene. The CDR3 covers 15 residues. Trimming stripped 6 bases from V and 3 bases from J, with 15 bases between. This chain's CDR3 is CASIQTPGDTGELFF. As DNA, the CDR3 is TGCGCCAGCATACAGACCCCGGGGGACACCGGGGAGCTGTTTTTT. The whole variable domain, filled in from reference TRBV5-1 and TRBJ2-2, reads KAGVTQTPRYLIKTRGQQVTLSCSPISGHRSVSWYQQTPGQGLQFLFEYFSETQRNKGNFPGRFSGRQFSNSRSEMNVSTLELGDSALYLCASIQTPGDTGELFFGEGSRLTVL.

This clone was observed a single time. The chain is built from TRBV29-1 and TRBJ2-5; 7 nucleotides match TRBD2. CDR3 length: 14 amino acids. V was clipped by 3 bases and J by 7 bases; unmatched bases: 11. The germline CDR1 and CDR2 sequences are SQVTM and ANQGSEA. The CDR3 loop is CSVEAREQKGTQYF. The CDR3 region has the DNA TGCAGCGTTGAGGCGCGGGAGCAAAAGGGGACCCAGTACTTC.

V usage is TRBV6-6 and J usage is TRBJ1-2; TRBD1 matches at 10 bases. V gave up 5 bases and J gave up 4 bases; unmatched junction bases: 4. The CDR3 runs to 14 residues. Per germline, CDR1 MNHNY and CDR2 SVGAGI (reference sequence). The chain's CDR3 is CASSGGQGTYGYTF. DNA of the CDR3: TGTGCCAGCAGTGGGGGACAGGGGACCTATGGCTACACCTTC.

The chain carries TRBV5-1 and TRBJ1-6, with 8 bases lining up with TRBD1. Germline CDR1 and CDR2: SGHRS and YFSETQ. The ends lost 3 bases at V and 8 bases at J; junction bases unmatched: 7. There are 15 residues in the CDR3. The CDR3 is CASSSNRGSDSPLHF. The CDR3, as DNA: TGCGCCAGCAGCTCCAACAGGGGGAGCGATTCACCCCTCCACTTT.

This clone has a handful of counts. The CDR3 region has the DNA TGTGCCAGCAGCACCCGGACAGTTTTAAGTAGGAACTATGGCTACACCTTC. This codes for CASSTRTVLSRNYGYTF. The V and J genes are TRBV11-2 and TRBJ1-2; tentatively, D is TRBD1 (6 bases). The CDR3 extends over 17 amino acids. V gave up 5 bases and J gave up 2 bases, with 21 bases separating them. Per germline, CDR1 SGHAT and CDR2 FQNNGV.

The chain has TRBV2 and TRBJ2-5; no clear D. The V and J ends lost 8 bases and 0 bases respectively, with 7 bases between them. Germline CDR1 reads SNHLY; CDR2 reads FYNNEI. This CDR3 is built from 12 residues. The CDR3 loop reads CASRRYQETQYF. The CDR3 DNA follows: TGTGCCAGCCGTCGGTACCAAGAGACCCAGTACTTC.

The chain combines TRBV5-4 with TRBJ2-5; TRBD1 matches at 8 bases. Trimming took 3 bases from V and 5 from J; bases not matched to a gene: 9. The CDR3 length is 15 residues. Germline CDR1 is SGHNT and CDR2 is YYREEE (reference sequence). The CDR3, as DNA: TGTGCCAGCAGCTCGAAGACAGGGGCCAGGGAGACCCAGTACTTC. It translates to CASSSKTGARETQYF.

J is TRBJ1-6 and V is TRBV18; D possibly corresponds to TRBD1 (5 bases). Trimming shortened V by 1 base and J by 9 bases, and 13 bases separated the two germline ends. The CDR3 spans 15 residues. CDR1 and CDR2 (germline): KGHSH, LQKENI. CDR3 sequence reads: CASSPRDSSSSPLHF. The DNA for the CDR3 is TGTGCCAGCTCACCACGCGACAGCTCTTCTTCACCCCTCCACTTT.

The V call is TRBV2, the J call TRBJ2-3, with D possibly matching TRBD2 (7 bases). V gave up 10 bases and J gave up 2 bases, with 13 bases separating them. CDR3 length: 13 amino acids. Germline V gene data show CDR1 as SNHLY and CDR2 as FYNNEI. The chain's CDR3 is CATSGGLTDTQYF. CDR3 bases: TGTGCCACCTCGGGGGGCCTCACAGATACGCAGTATTTT.

CDR3 bases: TGTGCCAGCAGCTCCTCTCCGGGGGGCCACACTGAAGCTTTCTTT. Amino acids: CASSSSPGGHTEAFF. V usage is TRBV11-2 and J usage is TRBJ1-1, with D maybe TRBD1 (6 bases). Trimming cost V 4 bases and J 3 bases, with 15 bases left between them. The V gene's germline CDR1 is SGHAT and CDR2 FQNNGV. CDR3 length: 15 residues.

About this clone: Compared with germline, one end of the junction differs, possibly owing to a read error. The J gene is TRBJ2-3, the V gene TRBV7-9, with TRBD2 identical over 7 bases. The germline CDR1 and CDR2 sequences are SEHNR and FQNEAQ (reference sequence). This CDR3 has 15 residues. CDR3 nucleotides: TGTCCCAGCAGCTTAGCTAGCGGAAGCACAGATACGCAGTATTTT. Translation: CPSSLASGSTDTQYF. The full variable domain, rest sourced from reference TRBV7-9 and TRBJ2-3, is DTGVSQNPRHKITKRGQNVTFRCDPISEHNRLYWYRQTLGQGPEFLTYFQNEAQLEKSRLLSDRFSAERPKGSFSTLEIQRTEQGDSAMYLCPSSLASGSTDTQYFGPGTRLTVL.

The genes are TRBV19 and TRBJ1-1; 12 bases map to TRBD1. Germline assignment: CDR1 LNHDA and CDR2 SQIVND (reference sequence). J was trimmed by 11 bases and V by 2 bases; bases with no gene match: 6. The length of the CDR3 is 14 residues. The CDR3 loop reads CASSITGQGAGAFF. The CDR3 DNA follows: TGTGCCAGTAGTATAACGGGACAGGGGGCTGGTGCTTTCTTT.

The rearrangement uses TRBV7-9 and TRBJ1-1; 8 nucleotides align to TRBD1. The V segment lost 5 bases and the J segment 7 bases; nucleotides outside the gene matches: 12. Germline V lookup: CDR1 SEHNR, CDR2 FQNEAQ (reference sequence). The CDR3 loop spans 15 amino acids. The CDR3 reads CASSTRTGTSSEAFF. CDR3 sequence (DNA): TGTGCCAGCAGCACGCGGACAGGGACGAGTAGTGAAGCTTTCTTT.

This clone has just one count. The rearrangement joins TRBV7-9 to TRBJ2-1; maybe TRBD2 (6 bases). CDR3 length: 14 amino acids. Germline V gene sequence: CDR1 SEHNR, CDR2 FQNEAQ (reference sequence). Trimming stripped 6 bases from V and 7 bases from J, with 16 bases between. The CDR3 is CASRDPGTPNEQFF. CDR3 DNA: TGTGCCAGCAGAGACCCCGGGACTCCGAATGAGCAGTTCTTC.

The gene calls are TRBV6-1 and TRBJ1-5; D is undetermined. The length of the CDR3 is 13 residues. V dropped 6 bases and J dropped 4 bases, with 10 bases sitting between them. Germline V gene lookup returns CDR1 MNHNS and CDR2 SASEGT. The CDR3 DNA reads TGTGCCAGCAGCACAGACAAGAATCAGCCCCAGCATTTT. Translation gives CASSTDKNQPQHF.

This clone has only a few counts. The genes are TRBV19 and TRBJ2-7; TRBD1 aligns across 9 bases. This CDR3 contains 14 residues. V lost 4 bases and J lost 3; bases outside the gene matches: 4. The germline V gene has CDR1 LNHDA and CDR2 SQIVND (reference sequence). The CDR3 region has the DNA TGTGCCAGTAGTACCGGGACAGGGATCTACGAGCAGTACTTC. Translation gives CASSTGTGIYEQYF. Supplemented by reference TRBV19 and TRBJ2-7, the full variable domain reads DGGITQSPKYLFRKEGQNVTLSCEQNLNHDAMYWYRQDPGQGLRLIYYSQIVNDFQKGDIAEGYSVSREKKESFPLTVTSAQKNPTAFYLCASSTGTGIYEQYFGPGTRLTVT.

The V and J genes are TRBV6-1 and TRBJ2-1; TRBD1 aligns across 8 bases. CDR3 size: 15 residues. The ends lost 7 bases at V and 0 bases at J; junction bases unmatched: 5. Germline CDR1 reads MNHNS; CDR2 reads SASEGT. The chain's CDR3 is CASMAGQGSYNEQFF. CDR3 nucleotide sequence: TGTGCCAGCATGGCAGGACAGGGCTCCTACAATGAGCAGTTCTTC.

The rearrangement uses TRBV14 and TRBJ1-2, with D perhaps matching TRBD1 (5 bases). From germline, CDR1 is SGHDN and CDR2 FVKESK. This CDR3 has 12 amino acids. With 0 bases removed from V and 7 bases from J, the gap between germline ends came to 6 bases. In nucleotides, the CDR3 is TGTGCCAGCAGCCAAGACAGGGTTGGCTACACCTTC. Amino acid sequence: CASSQDRVGYTF.

This clone has just one count. This chain links TRBV15 with TRBJ2-5; tentatively, D is TRBD1 (5 bases). The CDR3 loop spans 14 amino acids. With 8 bases removed from V and 2 bases from J, the gap between germline ends came to 15 bases. Germline CDR1 is LNHNV and CDR2 is YYDKDF (reference sequence). CDR3: CATAVQGSQETQYF. DNA of the CDR3: TGTGCCACCGCCGTCCAGGGCTCTCAAGAGACCCAGTACTTC.

CDR3 coding DNA: TGTGCCAGCAGCCAAGGAGACTCAGATACGCAGTATTTT. Its translation is CASSQGDSDTQYF. The gene calls are TRBV4-2 and TRBJ2-3; D is unclear. CDR3 length: 13 residues. V lost 1 base, J lost 4 bases, and 6 bases lay in between. Germline-derived CDR1 and CDR2 are LGHNA and YNFKEQ.